Following are 27 T cell receptor beta chains from one sample sequenced in a study of vaccination effects on CD4 cells after COVID-19. CD4+ T cell isolation took place after 10 days of culture. Generated by immunoSEQ multiplex PCR, the TCRdb table keeps only in-frame clones and is missing some. The sample shows tens of thousands of clones, 65% to 75% of them seen only once. Which antigens these TCRs recognize remains unknown. This specimen was CD4+ T cells from PBMCs cultured without peptide, taken before COVID-19 vaccination. The receptor source for this set is a human donor who had a prior SARS-CoV-2 infection.

The chain uses TRBV7-3 and TRBJ2-3; 7 positions agree with TRBD2. Trimming took 5 bases from V and 4 from J; bases not matched to a gene: 9. This CDR3 spans 15 amino acids. CDR1 and CDR2 from the germline V gene are SGHTA and FQGTGA. CDR3 coding DNA: TGTGCCAGCAGCAAGTTGGGGGGGTTCTCAGATACGCAGTATTTT. Translated, it gives CASSKLGGFSDTQYF.

This sequence joins TRBV9 and TRBJ1-2; TRBD1 matches 10 bases. V was clipped by 0 bases and J by 4 bases; unmatched bases: 6. The germline CDR1 and CDR2 sequences are SGDLS and YYNGEE. There are 16 residues in the CDR3. CDR3 nucleotides: TGTGCCAGCAGCGTAGGACAGGGGGCTTATAGCTATGGCTACACCTTC. It codes for CASSVGQGAYSYGYTF.

The chain employs TRBV25-1 and TRBJ1-6; D may be TRBD1 (6 bases). There are 17 residues in the CDR3. CDR1 and CDR2 (germline): MGHDK, SYGVNS. With 3 bases removed from V and 3 bases from J, the gap between germline ends came to 15 bases. CDR3 bases: TGTGCCAGCAGTGAGGGGGCCCTCGGATACTATAATTCACCCCTCCACTTT. It translates to CASSEGALGYYNSPLHF.

The rearrangement joins TRBV9 to TRBJ2-3, with TRBD2 matching 10 bases. Unmatched junction bases numbered 5, after V lost 3 bases and J lost 1 base. CDR1 and CDR2 (germline): SGDLS, YYNGEE. The CDR3 contains 16 residues. The CDR3 sequence is CASSAPSGSGTDTQYF. CDR3 DNA: TGTGCCAGCAGCGCACCTAGCGGGAGCGGCACAGATACGCAGTATTTT.

This rearrangement joins TRBV6-5 to TRBJ1-5; D uncertain. V dropped 6 bases and J dropped 2 bases, with 11 bases sitting between them. CDR3 size: 14 residues. Germline V gene data show CDR1 as MNHEY and CDR2 as SVGAGI. The CDR3 sequence is CASRYTARNQPQHF. CDR3 in DNA: TGTGCCAGCAGATACACCGCACGCAATCAGCCCCAGCATTTT.

The V call is TRBV4-2, the J call TRBJ1-2; 9 bases are a match to TRBD1. The CDR3 length is 15 residues. Looked up from germline, CDR1 is LGHNA and CDR2 is YNFKEQ. Germline trimming cut 4 bases from V and 8 bases from J; bases unmatched to any gene: 11. CDR3 nucleotide sequence: TGTGCCAGCAGCCGCGAACAGGGGGCTGACGGGGGCTACACCTTC. Its protein product is CASSREQGADGGYTF.

This clone was seen a handful of times. The chain joins TRBV6-4 to TRBJ2-7; D tentatively reads TRBD1 or TRBD2 (5 bases each). Between the trimmed V and J ends, which lost 5 bases and 1 base, there was a span of 18 bases. From germline, CDR1 is MRHNA and CDR2 SNTAGT. This CDR3 has 16 residues. For the CDR3, the DNA is TGTGCCAGCAGTTTAAGAGGGGCTTTTTTGTCCTACGAGCAGTACTTC. It translates to CASSLRGAFLSYEQYF.

This clone was recorded a few times. The rearrangement links TRBV2 to TRBJ2-7; possible D gene TRBD1, 6 bases. The V and J ends lost 6 bases and 4 bases respectively, with 10 bases between them. Germline values: CDR1 SNHLY, CDR2 FYNNEI. The CDR3 loop spans 12 amino acids. The DNA of the CDR3 is TGTGCCAGCAGATGGGACATATACGAGCAGTACTTC. Protein: CASRWDIYEQYF. Based on the CDR3 plus reference TRBV2 and TRBJ2-7, the full variable domain is EPEVTQTPSHQVTQMGQEVILRCVPISNHLYFYWYRQILGQKVEFLVSFYNNEISEKSEIFDDQFSVERPDGSNFTLKIRSTKLEDSAMYFCASRWDIYEQYFGPGTRLTVT.

This clone appeared a few times. J is TRBJ2-7 and V is TRBV6-5, with 11 bases aligning to TRBD2. J was trimmed by 7 bases and V by 6 bases; bases with no gene match: 11. The CDR3 runs to 15 residues. CDR1 is MNHEY and CDR2 is SVGAGI in the germline V gene. The CDR3 DNA reads as TGTGCCAGCAGGGGAATAGCGGGAGGGAAAAGTGAGCAGTACTTC. Residues: CASRGIAGGKSEQYF.

The rearrangement uses TRBV7-2 and TRBJ2-1; maybe TRBD2 (5 bases). The CDR3 totals 14 residues. CDR1 and CDR2 from the germline V gene are SGHTA and FQGNSA. Trimming removed 3 bases from V and 0 bases from J, with 6 bases in between. CDR3 sequence: CASSFDYSYNEQFF. DNA for the CDR3: TGTGCCAGCAGCTTCGACTACTCCTACAATGAGCAGTTCTTC.

This chain connects TRBV5-1 to TRBJ2-7; 8 bases agree with TRBD2. CDR3 length: 14 amino acids. Looked up from germline, CDR1 is SGHRS and CDR2 is YFSETQ. V was pared by 2 bases and J by 6 bases, with 7 bases of the junction left unmatched. For the CDR3, the DNA is TGCGCCAGCAGCTTATTTCGGGGGGGATCCGAGCAGTACTTC. Its translation: CASSLFRGGSEQYF.

The chain employs TRBV7-9 and TRBJ2-7; the D is unclear. CDR1 is SEHNR, CDR2 FQNEAQ, per germline (reference sequence). Trimming stripped 2 bases from V and 0 bases from J, with 11 bases between. This CDR3 comprises 15 residues. Here the CDR3 DNA reads TGTGCCAGCAGCTTACGAGACCGCAGCTCCTACGAGCAGTACTTC. It encodes CASSLRDRSSYEQYF.

The genes are TRBV9 and TRBJ1-2, with 8 bases that match TRBD1. Trimming at V came to 4 bases and at J to 2 bases, leaving 4 bases not matched to a gene. The CDR3 length is 14 residues. CDR1 is SGDLS and CDR2 is YYNGEE in the germline V gene. CDR3 region: CASSRRDRNYGYTF. The CDR3 DNA sequence: TGTGCCAGCAGCAGGCGGGACAGGAACTATGGCTACACCTTC.

This chain's CDR3 is CASTQGGYGYTF. The CDR3 DNA follows: TGTGCCAGCACGCAGGGAGGCTATGGCTACACCTTC. The chain couples TRBV9 to TRBJ1-2; TRBD1 is a possible D gene (5 bases). Germline V lookup: CDR1 SGDLS, CDR2 YYNGEE. The CDR3 is 12 residues long. V was cut by 6 bases and J by 4 bases, with 10 bases left in between.

With regard to this clone: This CDR3 is also generated by other DNA sequences in the sample. This sequence joins TRBV5-1 and TRBJ2-5; TRBD2 agrees at 10 bases. After removal of 0 bases from V and 4 bases from J, the junction contained 6 bases not matched to a gene. Germline loops: CDR1 SGHRS, CDR2 YFSETQ. The CDR3 is 16 amino acids. DNA for the CDR3: TGCGCCAGCAGCTTGGGGCTAGCGGGAGTTGGAGAGACCCAGTACTTC. The encoded protein is CASSLGLAGVGETQYF.

This clone has more than one count but fewer than ten. V is TRBV10-3 and J is TRBJ2-3; 7 positions match TRBD2. J was trimmed by 1 base and V by 7 bases; bases with no gene match: 2. The V gene's germline CDR1 is ENHRY and CDR2 SYGVKD. CDR3 length: 13 residues. The DNA of the CDR3 is TGTGCCATCACGGCGGGGGGCACAGATACGCAGTATTTT. Its protein product is CAITAGGTDTQYF.

The V call is TRBV5-4, the J call TRBJ2-3, with a tentative D call TRBD2 (7 bases). Trimming removed 5 bases at V and 3 bases at J, with 13 bases between. This CDR3 contains 14 residues. Germline V gene data show CDR1 as SGHNT and CDR2 as YYREEE (reference sequence). The CDR3 nucleotides are TGTGCCAGCAGAGTCCGGGGGGCAACAGATACGCAGTATTTT. It encodes CASRVRGATDTQYF.

This clone was detected only a few times. J is TRBJ2-3 and V is TRBV18; D is possibly TRBD1 or TRBD2 (5 bases each). V lost 1 base and J lost 2, with 13 bases in between. This CDR3 has 16 residues. The germline V gene encodes CDR1 KGHSH and CDR2 LQKENI. CDR3 sequence: CASSPRGAGDTDTQYF. The DNA for the CDR3 is TGTGCCAGCTCACCACGAGGGGCAGGTGACACAGATACGCAGTATTTT. Looking up the rest from reference TRBV18 and TRBJ2-3 gives the full variable domain: NAGVMQNPRHLVRRRGQEARLRCSPMKGHSHVYWYRQLPEEGLKFMVYLQKENIIDESGMPKERFSAEFPKEGPSILRIQQVVRGDSAAYFCASSPRGAGDTDTQYFGPGTRLTVL.

This clone was detected only a few times. The J gene is TRBJ2-6, the V gene TRBV5-1, with 11 bases matching TRBD2. This CDR3 comprises 17 residues. Losses at the gene ends were 1 base for V and 0 bases for J; bases not matched to a gene: 0. From germline, CDR1 is SGHRS and CDR2 YFSETQ. Here the CDR3 DNA reads TGCGCCAGCAGCTTGACTAGCGGGAGCTCTGGGGCCAACGTCCTGACTTTC. Its protein product is CASSLTSGSSGANVLTF.

Only a few counts were recorded for this clone. This rearrangement joins TRBV3-1 (or the pseudogene TRBV3-2) to TRBJ2-2, with 10 positions matching TRBD1. Germline V lookup: CDR1 LGHDT, CDR2 YNNKEL (reference sequence). The CDR3 extends over 16 amino acids. The J segment lost 11 bases and the V segment lost 3 bases, leaving 12 bases of the junction unmatched. CDR3 sequence: CASSHPSDRGSQELFF. CDR3 coding DNA: TGTGCCAGCAGCCACCCCTCGGACAGGGGGTCCCAAGAGCTGTTTTTT.

This chain connects TRBV5-4 to TRBJ2-2; D gene uncertain. Trimming cost V 4 bases and J 5 bases, with 9 bases left between them. The CDR3 loop spans 13 amino acids. Germline CDR1 SGHNT, CDR2 YYREEE (reference sequence). This CDR3 reads CASSRWDTGELFF. The CDR3 DNA sequence: TGTGCCAGCAGCCGTTGGGATACCGGGGAGCTGTTTTTT. Looking up the rest from reference TRBV5-4 and TRBJ2-2 gives the full variable domain: ETGVTQSPTHLIKTRGQQVTLRCSSQSGHNTVSWYQQALGQGPQFIFQYYREEENGRGNFPPRFSGLQFPNYSSELNVNALELDDSALYLCASSRWDTGELFFGEGSRLTVL.

The chain has TRBV7-2 and TRBJ2-1, with a possible D match to TRBD2 (5 bases). The CDR3 is 14 residues long. V was cut by 1 base and J by 7 bases, with 11 bases left in between. Germline lookup yields CDR1 SGHTA and CDR2 FQGNSA. The CDR3 loop reads CASSLVEGRNEQFF. DNA for the CDR3: TGTGCCAGCAGCTTAGTCGAGGGAAGGAATGAGCAGTTCTTC.

The gene calls are TRBV3-1 (or the pseudogene TRBV3-2) and TRBJ2-1; 8 bases match TRBD2. The V segment lost 5 bases and the J segment 7 bases; nucleotides outside the gene matches: 13. The CDR3 loop spans 16 amino acids. In germline, CDR1 is LGHDT, CDR2 YNNKEL (reference sequence). The CDR3 DNA reads TGTGCCAGCAGCGAACGAGGGACTAGAAGCATTAATGAGCAGTTCTTC. It translates to CASSERGTRSINEQFF.

The chain links TRBV6-2 or TRBV6-3 to TRBJ2-3; 10 bases agree with TRBD2. CDR1 is MNHEY and CDR2 is SVGEGT in the germline V gene. The CDR3 length is 17 residues. The trim removed 0 bases at V and 3 bases at J, leaving 6 bases unmatched. The CDR3 DNA reads as TGTGCCAGCAGTTACTCCTTCCTAGCGGGAGAGACAGATACGCAGTATTTT. Translating gives CASSYSFLAGETDTQYF.

The V call is TRBV5-1, the J call TRBJ2-5; D is unclear. V was trimmed by 2 bases and J by 5 bases, leaving 10 bases between them. The CDR3 contains 13 residues. The germline gives CDR1 SGHRS, CDR2 YFSETQ. CDR3 loop: CASSLITLETQYF. CDR3 DNA: TGCGCCAGCAGCTTAATTACTCTGGAGACCCAGTACTTC. The variable domain in full, with the rest retrieved from reference TRBV5-1 and TRBJ2-5, is KAGVTQTPRYLIKTRGQQVTLSCSPISGHRSVSWYQQTPGQGLQFLFEYFSETQRNKGNFPGRFSGRQFSNSRSEMNVSTLELGDSALYLCASSLITLETQYFGPGTRLLVL.

The chain uses TRBV5-1 and TRBJ2-5; 9 bases align to TRBD2. J gave up 5 bases and V 3 bases, and 8 bases lay outside the gene matches. Germline V gene sequence: CDR1 SGHRS, CDR2 YFSETQ. The CDR3 has 15 amino acids. As DNA, the CDR3 is TGCGCCAGCAGCTGGGGGAATAGCGGGGGTGAGACCCAGTACTTC. Its protein product is CASSWGNSGGETQYF. The whole variable domain, remainder taken from reference TRBV5-1 and TRBJ2-5, is KAGVTQTPRYLIKTRGQQVTLSCSPISGHRSVSWYQQTPGQGLQFLFEYFSETQRNKGNFPGRFSGRQFSNSRSEMNVSTLELGDSALYLCASSWGNSGGETQYFGPGTRLLVL.

The CDR3 reads CASSQTGPGRNSPLHF. In nucleotides, the CDR3 is TGTGCCAGCAGTCAAACGGGGCCCGGTCGGAATTCACCCCTCCACTTT. J is TRBJ1-6 and V is TRBV2; TRBD1 might be the D (5 bases). V was trimmed by 5 bases and J by 7 bases, leaving 18 bases between them. The CDR3 runs to 16 residues. Looked up from germline, CDR1 is SNHLY and CDR2 is FYNNEI.